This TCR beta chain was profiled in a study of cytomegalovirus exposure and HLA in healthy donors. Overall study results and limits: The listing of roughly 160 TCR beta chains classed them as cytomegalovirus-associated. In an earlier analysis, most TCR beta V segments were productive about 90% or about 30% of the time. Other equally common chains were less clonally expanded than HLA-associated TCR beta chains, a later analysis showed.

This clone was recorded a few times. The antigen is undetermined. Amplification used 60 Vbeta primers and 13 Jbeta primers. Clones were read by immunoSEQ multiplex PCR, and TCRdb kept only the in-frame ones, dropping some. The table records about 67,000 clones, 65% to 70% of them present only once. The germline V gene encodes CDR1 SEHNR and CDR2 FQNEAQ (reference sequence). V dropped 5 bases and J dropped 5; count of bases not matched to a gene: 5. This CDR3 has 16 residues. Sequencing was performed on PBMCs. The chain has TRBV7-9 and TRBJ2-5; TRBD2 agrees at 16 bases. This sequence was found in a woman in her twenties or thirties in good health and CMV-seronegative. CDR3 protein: CASSVGLAGGRETQYF. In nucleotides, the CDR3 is TGTGCCAGCAGCGTGGGACTAGCGGGGGGGAGGGAGACCCAGTACTTC.